This TCR beta chain was documented in a study of human T cells and chemical hapten exposure. About the study: TCR yields per sample varied, mainly owing to small pooled library volume differences. Study-level results: With DPC sensitization, TCRs exceeding 1 in 1000 frequency showed no change.

Unfractionated whole blood was the source of the extracted total RNA. TCRdb fed the 5' RACE reads into MiXCR, producing one record per CDR3 protein. Among under 85,000 distinct CDR3 sequences, about 8.4% were seen once, and the ten largest hold approximately 2.1%. This clonotype was seen at least ten times. Its matching antigen is unknown. This TCR came from a male donor in good health.

CDR3 loop: CASSYTDIPTSTDTQYF. CDR3 DNA: TGTGCCAGCAGCTACACAGACATACCGACTAGCACAGATACGCAGTATTTT. V usage is TRBV11-3 and J usage is TRBJ2-3; D not certain. V lost 4 bases to trimming and J lost 0 bases, with 17 bases between them. Looked up from germline, CDR1 is SGHNT and CDR2 is YENEEA. The CDR3 runs 17 residues.